The clone carrying this TCR beta chain was detected many times. The record originates from a study of prognosis after radiotherapy for stage I lung cancer. The study amplified the TCR beta CDR3 region from genomic DNA. This amplification was carried out by two rounds of multiplex PCR. During first-round PCR, primers specific to each TRBV and TRBJ gene were used. One entry per CDR3 protein results from TCRdb running MiXCR on the multiplex PCR reads. The sample includes around 63,000 distinct CDR3 sequences, around 27% seen only once; the top ten take about 7.5%. The CDR3 is made up of 15 amino acids. The germline V and J ends were trimmed by 1 base and 3 bases, with 9 bases remaining between them. The V gene's germline CDR1 is SGHAT and CDR2 FQNNGV.

The receptor was isolated from a donor older than 45 with non-small cell lung cancer. Sample: PBMCs, taken before or after stereotactic body radiation therapy (not recorded which). The chain carries TRBV11-2 and TRBJ2-2, with D hard to call. CDR3: CASSLVGPDTGELFF. CDR3 sequence (DNA): TGTGCCAGCAGCTTAGTAGGGCCCGACACCGGGGAGCTGTTTTTT.